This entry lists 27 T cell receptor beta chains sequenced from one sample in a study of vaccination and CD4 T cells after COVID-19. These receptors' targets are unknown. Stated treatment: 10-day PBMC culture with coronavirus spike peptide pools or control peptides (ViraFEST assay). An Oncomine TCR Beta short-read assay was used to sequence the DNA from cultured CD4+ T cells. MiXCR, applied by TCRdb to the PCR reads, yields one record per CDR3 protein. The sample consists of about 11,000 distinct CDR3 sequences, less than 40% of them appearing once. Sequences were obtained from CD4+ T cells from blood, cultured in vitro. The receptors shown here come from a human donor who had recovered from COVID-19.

For the CDR3, the DNA is TGTGCCAGCAGCTCGATGGGGACTCTGAGCTCCTACGAGCAGTACTTC. This translates into CASSSMGTLSSYEQYF. The chain carries TRBV7-2 and TRBJ2-7; D may be TRBD2 (6 bases). With 4 bases removed from V and 0 bases from J, the gap between germline ends came to 16 bases. The CDR3 consists of 16 residues. Per germline, CDR1 SGHTA and CDR2 FQGNSA.

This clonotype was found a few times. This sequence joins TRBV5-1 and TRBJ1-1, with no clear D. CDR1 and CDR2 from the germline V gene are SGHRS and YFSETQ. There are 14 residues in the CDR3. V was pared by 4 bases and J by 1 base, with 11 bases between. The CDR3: CASSPQRGNTEAFF. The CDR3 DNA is TGCGCCAGCAGCCCCCAACGGGGGAACACTGAAGCTTTCTTT.

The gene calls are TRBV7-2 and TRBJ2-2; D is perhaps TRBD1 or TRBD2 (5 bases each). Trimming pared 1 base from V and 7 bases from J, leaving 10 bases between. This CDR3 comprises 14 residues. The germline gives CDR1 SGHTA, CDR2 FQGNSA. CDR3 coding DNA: TGTGCCAGCAGCTTAGTCAGGGACGGCGGGGAGCTGTTTTTT. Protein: CASSLVRDGGELFF. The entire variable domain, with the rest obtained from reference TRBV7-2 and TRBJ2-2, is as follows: GAGVSQSPSNKVTEKGKDVELRCDPISGHTALYWYRQSLGQGLEFLIYFQGNSAPDKSGLPSDRFSAERTGGSVSTLTIQRTQQEDSAVYLCASSLVRDGGELFFGEGSRLTVL.

CDR3 in amino acids: CASSYAVTTNTEAFF. DNA for the CDR3: TGTGCCAGCAGTTACGCGGTTACGACGAACACTGAAGCTTTCTTT. The chain employs TRBV6-2 or TRBV6-3 and TRBJ1-1; D not resolved. The V gene's germline CDR1 is MNHEY and CDR2 SVGEGT. This CDR3 has 15 amino acids. V was clipped by 2 bases and J by 1 base, with 11 bases between them.

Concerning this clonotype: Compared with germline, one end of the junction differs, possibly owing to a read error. In DNA form, the CDR3 reads TGTGCCACCAGCGCATCAACTAGCTACGAGCGGTACTTC. Protein product: CATSASTSYERYF. The chain uses TRBV15 and TRBJ2-7, with D possibly TRBD2 on 6 matching bases. The germline CDR1 and CDR2 sequences are LNHNV and YYDKDF (reference sequence). The CDR3 spans 13 residues.

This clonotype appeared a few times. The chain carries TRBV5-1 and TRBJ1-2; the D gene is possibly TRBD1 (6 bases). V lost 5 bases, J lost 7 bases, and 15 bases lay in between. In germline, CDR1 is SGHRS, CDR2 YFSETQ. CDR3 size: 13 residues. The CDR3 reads CASSPGGIGGYTF. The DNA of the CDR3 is TGCGCCAGCAGTCCGGGGGGCATCGGTGGCTACACCTTC. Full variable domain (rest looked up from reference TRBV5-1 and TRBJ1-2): KAGVTQTPRYLIKTRGQQVTLSCSPISGHRSVSWYQQTPGQGLQFLFEYFSETQRNKGNFPGRFSGRQFSNSRSEMNVSTLELGDSALYLCASSPGGIGGYTFGSGTRLTVV.

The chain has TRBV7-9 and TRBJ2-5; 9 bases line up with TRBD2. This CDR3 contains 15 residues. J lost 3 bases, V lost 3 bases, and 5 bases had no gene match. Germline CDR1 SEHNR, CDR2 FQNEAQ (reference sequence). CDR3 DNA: TGTGCCAGCAGCTTCGGGACTAGCTTCGAAGAGACCCAGTACTTC. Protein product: CASSFGTSFEETQYF.

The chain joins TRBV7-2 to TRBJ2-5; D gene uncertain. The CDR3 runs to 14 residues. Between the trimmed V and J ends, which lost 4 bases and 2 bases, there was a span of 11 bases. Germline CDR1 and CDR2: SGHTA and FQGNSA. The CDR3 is CASSSSPTQETQYF. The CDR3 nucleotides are TGTGCCAGCAGCTCAAGCCCGACGCAAGAGACCCAGTACTTC.

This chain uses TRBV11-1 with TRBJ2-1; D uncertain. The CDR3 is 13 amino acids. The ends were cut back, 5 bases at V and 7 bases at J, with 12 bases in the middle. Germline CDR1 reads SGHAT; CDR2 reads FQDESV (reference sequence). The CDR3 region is CASSPPNGNEQFF. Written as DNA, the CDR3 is TGTGCCAGCAGCCCACCGAACGGGAATGAGCAGTTCTTC.

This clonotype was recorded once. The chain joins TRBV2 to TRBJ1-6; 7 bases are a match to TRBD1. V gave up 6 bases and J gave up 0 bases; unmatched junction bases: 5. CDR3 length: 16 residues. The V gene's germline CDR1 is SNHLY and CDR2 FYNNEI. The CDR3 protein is CASRDREVSYNSPLHF. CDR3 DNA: TGTGCCAGCAGAGACAGGGAGGTCTCCTATAATTCACCCCTCCACTTT.

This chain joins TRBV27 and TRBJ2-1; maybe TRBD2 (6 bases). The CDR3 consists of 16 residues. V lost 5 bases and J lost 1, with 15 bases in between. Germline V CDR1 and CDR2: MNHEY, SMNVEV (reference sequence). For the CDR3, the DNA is TGTGCCAGCAGTCGCCTTGGACTATCTTCCTACAATGAGCAGTTCTTC. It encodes CASSRLGLSSYNEQFF.

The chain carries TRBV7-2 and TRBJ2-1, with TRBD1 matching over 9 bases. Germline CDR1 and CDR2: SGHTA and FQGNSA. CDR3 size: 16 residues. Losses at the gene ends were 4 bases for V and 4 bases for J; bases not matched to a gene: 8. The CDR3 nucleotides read TGTGCCAGCAGCTGGACCGGGACAGGGTTTTACAATGAGCAGTTCTTC. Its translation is CASSWTGTGFYNEQFF.

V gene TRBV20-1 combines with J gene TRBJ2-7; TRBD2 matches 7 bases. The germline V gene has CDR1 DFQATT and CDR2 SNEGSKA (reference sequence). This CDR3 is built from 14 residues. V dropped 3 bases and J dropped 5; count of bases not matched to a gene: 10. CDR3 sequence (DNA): TGCAGTGCTAGGGCCGGCGGGAGCATCAACGAGCAGTACTTC. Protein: CSARAGGSINEQYF.

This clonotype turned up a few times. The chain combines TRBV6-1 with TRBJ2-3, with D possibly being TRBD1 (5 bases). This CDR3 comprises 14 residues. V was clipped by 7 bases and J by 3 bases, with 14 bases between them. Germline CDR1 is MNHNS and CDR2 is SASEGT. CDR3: CASTPHQGTDTQYF. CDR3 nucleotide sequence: TGTGCCAGCACCCCCCACCAGGGAACAGATACGCAGTATTTT.

The CDR3 region is CSAALAESSYNEQFF. CDR3 nucleotides: TGCAGTGCTGCTTTAGCGGAGAGCTCCTACAATGAGCAGTTCTTC. J is TRBJ2-1 and V is TRBV20-1, with TRBD2 as a possible D gene (6 bases). CDR3 length: 15 amino acids. CDR1 is DFQATT, CDR2 SNEGSKA, per germline (reference sequence). Trimming removed 5 bases from V and 0 bases from J, with 14 bases in between.

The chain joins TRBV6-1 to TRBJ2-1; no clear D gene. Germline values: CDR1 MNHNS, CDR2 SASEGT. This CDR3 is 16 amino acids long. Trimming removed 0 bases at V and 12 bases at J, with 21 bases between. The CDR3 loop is CASSEAFAEPRGGQFF. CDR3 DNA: TGTGCCAGCAGTGAAGCTTTCGCGGAACCACGTGGTGGGCAGTTCTTC.

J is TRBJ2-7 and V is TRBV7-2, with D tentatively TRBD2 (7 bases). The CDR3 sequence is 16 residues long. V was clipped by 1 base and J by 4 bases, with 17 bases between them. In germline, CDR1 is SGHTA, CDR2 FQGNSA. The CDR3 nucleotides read TGTGCCAGCAGCTTAGTCGGGGGGCTCCGTGGGTACGAGCAGTACTTC. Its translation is CASSLVGGLRGYEQYF.

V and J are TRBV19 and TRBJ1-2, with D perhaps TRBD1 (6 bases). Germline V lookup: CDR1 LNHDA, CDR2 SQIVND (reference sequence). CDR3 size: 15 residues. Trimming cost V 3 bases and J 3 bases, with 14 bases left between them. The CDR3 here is CASSMAGARDYGYTF. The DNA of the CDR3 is TGTGCCAGTAGTATGGCGGGGGCGCGGGACTATGGCTACACCTTC.

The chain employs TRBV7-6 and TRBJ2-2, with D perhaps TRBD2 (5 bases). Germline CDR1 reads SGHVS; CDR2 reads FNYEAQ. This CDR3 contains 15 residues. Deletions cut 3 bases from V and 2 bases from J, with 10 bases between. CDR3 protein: CASSLRSGNTGELFF. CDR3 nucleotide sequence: TGTGCCAGCAGCTTGCGAAGCGGCAACACCGGGGAGCTGTTTTTT.

The CDR3 spells CAISDVGAEAFF. CDR3 nucleotide sequence: TGTGCCATCAGTGACGTAGGGGCTGAAGCTTTCTTT. This rearrangement joins TRBV10-3 to TRBJ1-1; tentatively, D is TRBD1 (5 bases). The V and J ends lost 3 bases and 6 bases respectively, with 8 bases between them. Germline values: CDR1 ENHRY, CDR2 SYGVKD. This CDR3 comprises 12 residues.

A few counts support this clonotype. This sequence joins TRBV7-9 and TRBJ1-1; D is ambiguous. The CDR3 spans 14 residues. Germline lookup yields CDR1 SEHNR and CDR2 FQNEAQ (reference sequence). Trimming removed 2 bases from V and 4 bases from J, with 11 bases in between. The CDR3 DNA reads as TGTGCCAGCAGCTTACTAGGTGAGAGCACTGAAGCTTTCTTT. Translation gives CASSLLGESTEAFF. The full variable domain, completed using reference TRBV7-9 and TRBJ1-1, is DTGVSQNPRHKITKRGQNVTFRCDPISEHNRLYWYRQTLGQGPEFLTYFQNEAQLEKSRLLSDRFSAERPKGSFSTLEIQRTEQGDSAMYLCASSLLGESTEAFFGQGTRLTVV.

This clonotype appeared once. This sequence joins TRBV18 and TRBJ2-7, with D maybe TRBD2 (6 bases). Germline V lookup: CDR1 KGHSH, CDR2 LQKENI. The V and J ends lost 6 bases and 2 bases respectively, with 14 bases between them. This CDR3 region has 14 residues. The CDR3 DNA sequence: TGTGCCAGCTCGCCGGACCCGGGGGCCTACGAGCAGTACTTC. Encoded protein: CASSPDPGAYEQYF.

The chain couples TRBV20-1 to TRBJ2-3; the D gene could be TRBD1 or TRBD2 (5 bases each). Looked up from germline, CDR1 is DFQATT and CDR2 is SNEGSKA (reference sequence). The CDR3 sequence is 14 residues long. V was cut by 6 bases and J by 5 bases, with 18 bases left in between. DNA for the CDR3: TGCAGTGCCCCATACGGGGTGAGGGGAGATACGCAGTATTTT. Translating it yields CSAPYGVRGDTQYF.

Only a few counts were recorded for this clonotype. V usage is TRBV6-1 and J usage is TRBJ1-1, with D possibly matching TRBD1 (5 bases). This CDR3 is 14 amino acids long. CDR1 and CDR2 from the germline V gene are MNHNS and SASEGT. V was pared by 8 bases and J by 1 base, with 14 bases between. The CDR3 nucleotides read TGTGCCAGCCCGAGGGAGAGGGGGAACACTGAAGCTTTCTTT. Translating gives CASPRERGNTEAFF.

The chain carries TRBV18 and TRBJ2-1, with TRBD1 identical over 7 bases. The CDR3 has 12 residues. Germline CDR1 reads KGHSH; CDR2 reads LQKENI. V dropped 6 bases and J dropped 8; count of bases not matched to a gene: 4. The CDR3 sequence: CASSRTGDEQFF. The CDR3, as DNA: TGTGCCAGCTCCCGAACAGGGGATGAGCAGTTCTTC. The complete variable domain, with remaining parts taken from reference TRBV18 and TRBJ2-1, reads NAGVMQNPRHLVRRRGQEARLRCSPMKGHSHVYWYRQLPEEGLKFMVYLQKENIIDESGMPKERFSAEFPKEGPSILRIQQVVRGDSAAYFCASSRTGDEQFFGPGTRLTVL.

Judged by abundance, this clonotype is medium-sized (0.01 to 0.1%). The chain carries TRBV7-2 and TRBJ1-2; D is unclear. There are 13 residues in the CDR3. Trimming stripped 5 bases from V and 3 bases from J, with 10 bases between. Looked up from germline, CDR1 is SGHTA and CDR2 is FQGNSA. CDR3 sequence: CASSRPVDYGYTF. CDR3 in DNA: TGTGCCAGCAGCCGCCCGGTGGACTATGGCTACACCTTC.

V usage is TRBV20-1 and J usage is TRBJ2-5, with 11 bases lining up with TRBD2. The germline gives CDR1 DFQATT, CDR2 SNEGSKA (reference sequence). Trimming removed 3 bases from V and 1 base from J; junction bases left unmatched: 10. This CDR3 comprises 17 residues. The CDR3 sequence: CSASVASGGIFQETQYF. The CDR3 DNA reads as TGCAGTGCTAGCGTGGCTAGCGGGGGGATATTCCAAGAGACCCAGTACTTC.